This TCR beta chain came from a study of blood T cell repertoires in COVID-19 (dated by TCRdb to between 2020 and 2021). As for the study more broadly: The collaborator samples originated in the United States, Italy and Spain and spanned the acute and convalescent phases of COVID-19. The prospective study material was composed of cDNA or gDNA derived from T cells, B-cell-depleted T cells, or PBMCs. Subjects who had been exposed to COVID-19, were actively infected with it, or had recovered from it provided the deeply sampled blood TCRbeta repertoires that made up the dataset. The repertoires were released in a freely available public database meant as a resource for research on the immune response to SARS-CoV-2. The samples were drawn from two sources: the first 160 participants of the ongoing ImmuneRACE study, and 1,000 to 1,500 subjects contributed by 6 global collaborators. Nearly every sample came with metadata listing a de-identified subject ID, COVID-19 status, age in years and sex. Where available, HLA class I and class II types were obtained from metadata supplied by the sample provider rather than from assay-based typing. The investigation overall reported the following: The quantity of clinical and demographic metadata differed by source and by participant and was supplied without curation.

This clone turned up a few times. Its cognate antigen has yet to be identified. No base-level quality is on record; no much larger clone is a single base apart. V has 4 bases trimmed and J has 2 bases trimmed; junction bases matching no gene number 6. The CDR3, cysteine through phenylalanine, is 15 amino acids long. This entry keeps only the CDR3 DNA: 45 bases, framed from base 1. For CDR1 and CDR2, the germline V gene (reference sequence) lists SEHNR and FQNEAQ. Whole blood was collected in K2EDTA tubes by collaborating institutions according to the institutions' own protocols. For TCRbeta analysis, collaborators shipped samples in one of three forms: frozen whole blood, isolated PBMCs, or DNA extracted from either of those sample types. The immunoSEQ Assay, a bias-controlled multiplex PCR, was used to amplify TCRbeta CDR3 regions from genomic DNA. The study's own analysis went as follows. The number of nucleated cells in each sample was estimated by amplification of reference gene primers within the assay. To quantify the absolute abundance of each unique TCRbeta CDR3 rearrangement, sequence reads were collapsed and filtered. For each sample, productive Simpson clonality was calculated by taking the square root of Simpson's diversity index across productive rearrangements. TCRdb re-hosts the immuneACCESS table, in-frame sequences only. Its copies lack some clones; in the studies checked, an unresolved V gene accounts for under half of them, and the cause for the rest is not known. That table gives V, J and clone size, and the DNA gave D and trimming. Here the sample has approximately 82,000 clones; over 70% occur a single time. The ten top clones hold about 18% of the sample.

Sequencing was carried out using peripheral blood. The sequence was obtained from a woman aged 60-75 years with acute or convalescent COVID-19. The sequence is built from TRBV7-9 and TRBJ2-7; 9 bases in between match TRBD1. The CDR3 reads as follows: CASSSTGTGTYEQYF. The DNA sequence follows: TGTGCCAGCAGCTCCACCGGGACAGGGACCTACGAGCAGTACTTC.